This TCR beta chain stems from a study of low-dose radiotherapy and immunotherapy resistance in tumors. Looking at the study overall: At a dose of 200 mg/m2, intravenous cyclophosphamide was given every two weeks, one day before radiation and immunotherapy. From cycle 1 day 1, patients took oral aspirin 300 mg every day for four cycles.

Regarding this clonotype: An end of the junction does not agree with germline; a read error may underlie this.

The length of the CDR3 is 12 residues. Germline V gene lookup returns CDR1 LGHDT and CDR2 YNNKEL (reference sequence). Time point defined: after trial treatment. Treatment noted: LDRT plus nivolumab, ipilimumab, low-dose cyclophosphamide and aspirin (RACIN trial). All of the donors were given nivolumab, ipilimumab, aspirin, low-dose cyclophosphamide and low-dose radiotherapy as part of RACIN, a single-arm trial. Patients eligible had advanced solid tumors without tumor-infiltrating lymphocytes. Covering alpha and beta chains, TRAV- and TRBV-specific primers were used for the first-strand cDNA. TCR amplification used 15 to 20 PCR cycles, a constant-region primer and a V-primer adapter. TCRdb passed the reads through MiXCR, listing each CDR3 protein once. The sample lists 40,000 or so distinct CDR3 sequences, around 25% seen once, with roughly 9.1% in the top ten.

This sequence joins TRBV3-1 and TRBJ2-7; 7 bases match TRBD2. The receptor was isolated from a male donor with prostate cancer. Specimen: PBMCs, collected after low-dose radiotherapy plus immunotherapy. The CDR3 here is CASRQDMRGTVF. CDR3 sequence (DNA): TGTGCCAGCAGACAAGATATGCGGGGGACGGTCTTC.